Reported below is one T cell receptor beta chain. This clone has only a few counts. Its antigen is unknown. No base-level quality is on record; no much larger clone is a single base apart. The data originate from a study of beta chain features in type 1 diabetes (dated by TCRdb to between 2018 and 2020). Describing the broader study: Mean age, gender distribution, total cell number and subset yield did not differ between patients and healthy donors. Regulatory and stem cell-like memory subsets were obtained from only 8 patients and about eight healthy donors, while naive and central memory subsets were obtained from all 30 or so donors. The study compared the TCRB repertoires of sorted circulating CD4+ T cell subsets in recently diagnosed type 1 diabetes patients with those in matched healthy donors. A total of 90 million to 120 million sorted cells were examined across all samples, and a strong correlation was observed between cell number per subset and RNA yield.

Measured from the cysteine to the phenylalanine, the CDR3 is 15 residues long. Only the CDR3 region is kept as DNA, spanning 45 bases read in frame from base 1. V is pared back by 7 bases and J by 4 bases, with 16 bases lying between the germline termini. Sequences SGHAT (CDR1) and FQNNGV (CDR2) are obtained from the germline V gene. Each donor gave one peripheral blood draw, about 100 mL on average, collected into heparinised tubes. A BD FACSAria II and a panel including CD45RO, CCR7, CD25, CD127, CD95 and CD27 were used to sort naive, central memory, regulatory and stem cell-like memory CD4+ T cells. Every sorted population had a purity above 95%. Right away, PBMCs were isolated by Lymphoprep density gradient centrifugation and were stained directly, with no culture step. To minimize batch effects, samples were stained and sorted in pairs, one healthy donor with one patient per experiment. The research as a whole found: Because cDNA was sequenced instead of genomic DNA, activated cells with high expression could be over-represented, although the groups did not differ in activation or CD3 levels. PCR might favor shorter templates, but patient and control samples were amplified and corrected together, so any skew would affect both groups equally. Only small numbers of individuals were included in the HLA sub-analyses, which left unresolved whether HLA type had any influence on TCRB rearrangement. The naive, central memory and regulatory TCRB repertoires appeared to resemble one another more closely among patients than among healthy donors. Patients with type 1 diabetes made fewer insertions and deleted more nucleotides at VDJ recombination sites, implying thymic rearrangement abnormalities. Type 1 diabetes patients showed a moderate but significant shortening of TCRB CDR3 length in all four CD4+ subsets.

All of the isolated RNA was reverse transcribed with the High Capacity cDNA Reverse Transcription Kit, so expressed TCRB transcripts were sequenced. Deep immunoSEQ sequencing was performed on naive, central memory and regulatory T cell samples, with an average of around 3.5 million total reads per sample. Sorted cells were lysed in RLT buffer, and RNA was extracted using DNase-treated RNeasy Micro or Mini kits according to cell number. Each cell subset was processed separately to prevent cross-contamination, with patient and healthy donor samples processed together. TCRB sequences were amplified from cDNA with the immunoSEQ multiplex PCR, producing 87-bp fragments spanning the CDR3 region. The amplicons were sequenced using the Illumina HiSeq platform. Per the source publication's procedure: Synthetic template baselines were used to correct PCR bias computationally, reads within Hamming distance 2 were collapsed, and singletons that could not be merged were discarded. Reads were aligned against IMGT to assign V, D and J genes, CDR3 length and insertions or deletions at six rearrangement sites. Within each subset, clonotype counts were normalized to sorted cell number, after which true diversity and Gini coefficients were computed with the tcR R package. The overlap coefficient, calculated on TCRB nucleotide sequences, was used to quantify repertoire sharing. Out-of-frame TCRB sequences from naive cells were analyzed to stand in for the pre-selection repertoire. The clones in this table, taken by TCRdb from immuneACCESS, are in-frame only. Not every clone is retained; where verified, under half of the shortfall comes from an unresolved V gene, and the cause of the rest is unknown. V, J and clone size reflect that table, while D and trimming were determined from the DNA. The sample contains under 350,000 clones, around 24% of them found a single time. Clones ranked in the top ten supply about 0.011% of the sample.

This receptor was taken from a woman in her 30s with type 1 diabetes. Sequenced sample: naive CD4+ T cells from blood. The cell subset or site label, as the study defines it: true naive CD4+ T cells. The chain employs TRBV11-2 and TRBJ2-2; the best D guess is TRBD1, with 6 bases matching. The CDR3 reads as follows: CASITRTVPTGELFF. Read as DNA, the sequence is TGTGCCAGCATCACACGGACAGTCCCCACCGGGGAGCTGTTTTTT. The variable domain in full, with residues beyond the CDR3 obtained from the reference TRBV11-2 and TRBJ2-2 genes, is EAGVAQSPRYKIIEKRQSVAFWCNPISGHATLYWYQQILGQGPKLLIQFQNNGVVDDSQLPKDRFSAERLKGVDSTLKIQPAKLEDSAVYLCASITRTVPTGELFFGEGSRLTVL.